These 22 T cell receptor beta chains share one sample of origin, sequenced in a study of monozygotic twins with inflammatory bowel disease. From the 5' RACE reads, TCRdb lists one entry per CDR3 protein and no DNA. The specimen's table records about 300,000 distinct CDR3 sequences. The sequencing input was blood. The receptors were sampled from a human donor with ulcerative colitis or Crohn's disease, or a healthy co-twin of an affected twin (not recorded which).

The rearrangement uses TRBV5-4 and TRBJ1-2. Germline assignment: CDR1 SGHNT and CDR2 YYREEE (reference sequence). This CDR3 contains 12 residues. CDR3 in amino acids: CASSSVVAGYTF.

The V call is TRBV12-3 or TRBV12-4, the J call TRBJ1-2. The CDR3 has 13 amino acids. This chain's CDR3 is CASSLGLQYGYTF.

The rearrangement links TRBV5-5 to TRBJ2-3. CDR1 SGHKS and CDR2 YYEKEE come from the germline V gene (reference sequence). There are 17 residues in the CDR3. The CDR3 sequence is CASSLSYGGHLTDTQYF.

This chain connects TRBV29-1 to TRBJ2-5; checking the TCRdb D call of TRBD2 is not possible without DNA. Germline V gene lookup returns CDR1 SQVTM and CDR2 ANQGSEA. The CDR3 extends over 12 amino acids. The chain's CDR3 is CSVSSGSETQYF.

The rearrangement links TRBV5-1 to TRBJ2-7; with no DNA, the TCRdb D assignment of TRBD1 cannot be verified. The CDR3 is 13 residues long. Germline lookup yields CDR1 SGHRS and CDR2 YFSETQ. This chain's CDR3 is CASSLEQGYEQYF.

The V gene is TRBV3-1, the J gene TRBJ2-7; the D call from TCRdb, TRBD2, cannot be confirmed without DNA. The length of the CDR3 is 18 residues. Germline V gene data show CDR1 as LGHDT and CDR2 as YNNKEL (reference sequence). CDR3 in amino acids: CASSQGLSFAGGGYEQYF.

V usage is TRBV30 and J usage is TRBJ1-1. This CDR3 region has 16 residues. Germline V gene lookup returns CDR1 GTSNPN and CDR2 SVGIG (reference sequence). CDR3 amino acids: CAWSVHRDPLNTEAFF.

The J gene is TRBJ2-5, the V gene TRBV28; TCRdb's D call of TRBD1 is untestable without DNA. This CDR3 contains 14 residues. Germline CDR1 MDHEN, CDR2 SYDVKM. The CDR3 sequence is CASSSAAGVETQYF.

This chain's CDR3 is CSANRVVSKDTIYF. The chain has TRBV20-1 and TRBJ1-3; TCRdb's D call of TRBD1 is untestable without DNA. CDR1 is DFQATT and CDR2 is SNEGSKA in the germline V gene (reference sequence). This CDR3 has 14 amino acids.

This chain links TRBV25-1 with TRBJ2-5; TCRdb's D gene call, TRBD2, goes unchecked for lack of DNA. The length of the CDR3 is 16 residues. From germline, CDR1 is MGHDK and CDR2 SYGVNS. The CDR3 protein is CASSEVGPRVRETQYF.

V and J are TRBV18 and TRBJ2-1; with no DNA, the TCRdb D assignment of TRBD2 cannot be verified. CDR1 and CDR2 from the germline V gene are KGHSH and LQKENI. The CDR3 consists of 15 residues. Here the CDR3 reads CASSTGAGAYNEQFF.

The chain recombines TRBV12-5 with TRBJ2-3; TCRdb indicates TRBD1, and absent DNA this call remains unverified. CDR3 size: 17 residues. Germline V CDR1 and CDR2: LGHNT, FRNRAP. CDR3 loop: CASGLVGNRGYVNTQYF. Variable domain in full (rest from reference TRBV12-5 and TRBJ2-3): DARVTQTPRHKVTEMGQEVTMRCQPILGHNTVFWYRQTMMQGLELLAYFRNRAPLDDSGMPKDRFSAEMPDATLATLKIQPSEPRDSAVYFCASGLVGNRGYVNTQYFGPGTRLTVL.

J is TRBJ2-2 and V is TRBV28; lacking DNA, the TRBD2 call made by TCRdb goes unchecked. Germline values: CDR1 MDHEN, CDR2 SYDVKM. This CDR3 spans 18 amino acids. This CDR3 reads CASSVPAGTSSNTGELFF.

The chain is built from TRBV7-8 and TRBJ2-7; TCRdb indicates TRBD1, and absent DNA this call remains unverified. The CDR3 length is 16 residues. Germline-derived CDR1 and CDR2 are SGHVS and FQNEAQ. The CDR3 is CASSLGQLPLAYEQYF.

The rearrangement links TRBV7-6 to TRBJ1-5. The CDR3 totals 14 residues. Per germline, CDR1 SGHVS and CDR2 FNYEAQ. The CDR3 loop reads CASSRGTENQPQHF.

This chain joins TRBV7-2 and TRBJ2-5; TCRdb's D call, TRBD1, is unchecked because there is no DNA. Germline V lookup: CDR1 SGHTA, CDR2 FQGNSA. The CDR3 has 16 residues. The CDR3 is CASSATGTGAVETQYF. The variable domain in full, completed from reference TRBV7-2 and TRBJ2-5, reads GAGVSQSPSNKVTEKGKDVELRCDPISGHTALYWYRQSLGQGLEFLIYFQGNSAPDKSGLPSDRFSAERTGGSVSTLTIQRTQQEDSAVYLCASSATGTGAVETQYFGPGTRLLVL.

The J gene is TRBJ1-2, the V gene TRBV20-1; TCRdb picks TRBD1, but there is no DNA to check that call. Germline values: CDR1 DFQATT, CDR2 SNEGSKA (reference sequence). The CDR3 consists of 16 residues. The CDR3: CSATDNRQGWYYGYTF.

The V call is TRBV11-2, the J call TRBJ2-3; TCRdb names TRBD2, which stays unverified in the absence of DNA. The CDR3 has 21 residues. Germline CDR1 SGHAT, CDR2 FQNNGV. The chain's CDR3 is CASSLEGSGSGTSGKRLSQYF. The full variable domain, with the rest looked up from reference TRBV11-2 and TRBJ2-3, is EAGVAQSPRYKIIEKRQSVAFWCNPISGHATLYWYQQILGQGPKLLIQFQNNGVVDDSQLPKDRFSAERLKGVDSTLKIQPAKLEDSAVYLCASSLEGSGSGTSGKRLSQYFGPGTRLTVL.

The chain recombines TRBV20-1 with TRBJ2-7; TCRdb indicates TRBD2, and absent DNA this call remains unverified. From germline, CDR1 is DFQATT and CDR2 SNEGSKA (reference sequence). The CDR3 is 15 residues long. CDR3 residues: CSAHLRATASYEQYF.

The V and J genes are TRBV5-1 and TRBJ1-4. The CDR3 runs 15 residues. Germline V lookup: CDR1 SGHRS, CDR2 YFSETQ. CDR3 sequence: CASSLGGNRYEKLFF.

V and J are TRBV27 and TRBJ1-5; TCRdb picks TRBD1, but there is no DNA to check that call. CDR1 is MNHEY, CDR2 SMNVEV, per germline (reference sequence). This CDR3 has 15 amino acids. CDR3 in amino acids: CASSSRESGNQPQHF.

CDR3 protein: CASSLEVAGYYEQYF. The V and J genes are TRBV5-1 and TRBJ2-7; TCRdb's D gene call, TRBD2, goes unchecked for lack of DNA. The germline V gene has CDR1 SGHRS and CDR2 YFSETQ. This CDR3 has 15 amino acids.